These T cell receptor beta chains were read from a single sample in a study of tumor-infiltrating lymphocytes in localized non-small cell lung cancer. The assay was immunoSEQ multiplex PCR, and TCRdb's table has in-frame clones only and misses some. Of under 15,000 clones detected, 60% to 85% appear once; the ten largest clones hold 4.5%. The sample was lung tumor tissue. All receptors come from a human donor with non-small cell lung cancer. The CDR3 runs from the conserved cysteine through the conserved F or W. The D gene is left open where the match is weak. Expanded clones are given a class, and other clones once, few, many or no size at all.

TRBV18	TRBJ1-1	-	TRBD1	CASAVQGVDTEAFF	TGTGCCAGCGCAGTGCAGGGGGTGGACACTGAAGCTTTCTTT
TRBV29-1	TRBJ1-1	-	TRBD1	CSVLNRGFTEAFF	TGCAGCGTTCTGAACAGGGGTTTCACTGAAGCTTTCTTT
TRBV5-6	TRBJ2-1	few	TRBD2	CASSTGLVWNEQFF	TGTGCCAGCAGCACGGGACTAGTGTGGAATGAGCAGTTCTTC
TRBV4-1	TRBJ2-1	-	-	CASSQDTARSSYNEQFF	TGCGCCAGCAGCCAAGATACGGCGCGGAGCTCCTACAATGAGCAGTTCTTC
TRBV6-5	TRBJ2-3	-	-	CASSYSFHLTDTQYF	TGTGCCAGCAGTTACTCTTTTCACCTAACAGATACGCAGTATTTT
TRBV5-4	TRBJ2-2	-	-	CASSGRGGNTGELFF	TGTGCCAGCAGCGGTAGGGGGGGCAACACCGGGGAGCTGTTTTTT
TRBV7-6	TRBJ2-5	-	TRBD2	CASSLPSSGQTQYF	TGTGCCAGCAGCCTACCTTCTAGCGGGCAGACCCAGTACTTC
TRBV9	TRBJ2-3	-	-	CASSAVITGTLSTDTQYF	TGTGCCAGCAGCGCCGTAATTACGGGGACACTTAGCACAGATACGCAGTATTTT
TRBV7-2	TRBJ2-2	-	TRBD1	CASSSTGTGNTGELFF	TGTGCCAGCAGCTCAACCGGGACAGGGAACACCGGGGAGCTGTTTTTT
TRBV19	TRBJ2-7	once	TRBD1	CATGQGAVYEQYF	TGTGCCACAGGACAGGGGGCAGTTTACGAGCAGTACTTC
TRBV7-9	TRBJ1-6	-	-	CASSPLDSPLHF	TGTGCCAGCAGCCCTTTAGATTCACCCCTCCACTTT